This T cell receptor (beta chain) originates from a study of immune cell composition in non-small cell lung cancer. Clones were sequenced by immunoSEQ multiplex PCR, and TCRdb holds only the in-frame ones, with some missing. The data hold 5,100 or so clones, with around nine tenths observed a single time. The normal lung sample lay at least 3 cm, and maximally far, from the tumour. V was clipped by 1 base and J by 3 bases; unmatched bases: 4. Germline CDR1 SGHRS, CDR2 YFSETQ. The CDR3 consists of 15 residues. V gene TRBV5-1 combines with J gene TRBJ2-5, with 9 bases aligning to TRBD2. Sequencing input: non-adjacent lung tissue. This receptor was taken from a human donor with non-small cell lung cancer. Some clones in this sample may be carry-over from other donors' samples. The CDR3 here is CASSLSGRLEETQYF. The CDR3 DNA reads TGCGCCAGCAGCTTGAGCGGGAGGTTGGAAGAGACCCAGTACTTC. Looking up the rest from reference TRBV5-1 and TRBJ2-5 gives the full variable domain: KAGVTQTPRYLIKTRGQQVTLSCSPISGHRSVSWYQQTPGQGLQFLFEYFSETQRNKGNFPGRFSGRQFSNSRSEMNVSTLELGDSALYLCASSLSGRLEETQYFGPGTRLLVL.